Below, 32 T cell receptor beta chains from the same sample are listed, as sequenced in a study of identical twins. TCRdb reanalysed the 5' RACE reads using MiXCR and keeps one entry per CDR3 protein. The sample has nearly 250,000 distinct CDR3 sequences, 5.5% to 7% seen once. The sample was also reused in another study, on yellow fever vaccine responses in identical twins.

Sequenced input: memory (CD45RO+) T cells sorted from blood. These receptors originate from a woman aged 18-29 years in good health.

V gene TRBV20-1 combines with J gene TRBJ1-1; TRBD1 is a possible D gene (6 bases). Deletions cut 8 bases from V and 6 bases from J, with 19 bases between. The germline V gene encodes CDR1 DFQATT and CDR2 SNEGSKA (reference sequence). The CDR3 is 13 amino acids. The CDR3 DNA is TGCAGTTTATCTTGGGGGGGCCGGGCTGAAGCTTTCTTT. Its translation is CSLSWGGRAEAFF.

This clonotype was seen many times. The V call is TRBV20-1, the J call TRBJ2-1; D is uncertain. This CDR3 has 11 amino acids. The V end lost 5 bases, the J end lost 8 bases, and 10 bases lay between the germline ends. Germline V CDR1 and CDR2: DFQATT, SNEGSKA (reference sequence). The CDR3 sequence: CSASHQHEQFF. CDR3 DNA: TGCAGTGCTTCCCATCAGCATGAGCAGTTCTTC.

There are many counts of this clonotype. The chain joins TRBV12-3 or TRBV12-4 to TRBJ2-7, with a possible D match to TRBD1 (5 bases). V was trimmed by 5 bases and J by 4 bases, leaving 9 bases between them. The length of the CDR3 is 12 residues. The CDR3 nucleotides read TGTGCCAGCAGTCTCGGACATTACGAGCAGTACGTC. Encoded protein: CASSLGHYEQYV.

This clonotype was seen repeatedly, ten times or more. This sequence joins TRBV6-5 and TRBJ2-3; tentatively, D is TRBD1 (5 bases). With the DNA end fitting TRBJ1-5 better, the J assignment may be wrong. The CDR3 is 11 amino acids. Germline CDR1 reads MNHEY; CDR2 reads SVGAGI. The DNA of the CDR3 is TGTGCCAGCAGTTTGGGCCGGGGGCAGCATTTT. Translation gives CASSLGRGQHF.

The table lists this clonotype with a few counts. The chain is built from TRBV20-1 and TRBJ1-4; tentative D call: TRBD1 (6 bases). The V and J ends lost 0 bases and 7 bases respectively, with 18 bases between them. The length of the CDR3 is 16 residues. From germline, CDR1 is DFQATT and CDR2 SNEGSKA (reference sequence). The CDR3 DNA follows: TGCAGTGCTAGAGATCTCGCGGGGGGCGAAGGTGAAAAACTGTTTTTT. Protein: CSARDLAGGEGEKLFF.

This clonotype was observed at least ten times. Here the CDR3 reads CSARHTPAYGYTF. As DNA, the CDR3 is TGCAGTGCTAGACATACGCCCGCATATGGCTACACCTTC. V and J are TRBV20-1 and TRBJ1-2; unclear D gene. Germline V gene data show CDR1 as DFQATT and CDR2 as SNEGSKA (reference sequence). V lost 2 bases and J 5 bases, leaving 12 bases between the germline ends. The length of the CDR3 is 13 residues.

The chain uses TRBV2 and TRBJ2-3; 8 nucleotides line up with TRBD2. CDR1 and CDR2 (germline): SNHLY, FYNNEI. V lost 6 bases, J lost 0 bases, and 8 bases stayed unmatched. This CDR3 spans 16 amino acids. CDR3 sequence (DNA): TGTGCCAGCAGGCCGAGCGGGGGCATTAGCACAGATACGCAGTATTTT. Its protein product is CASRPSGGISTDTQYF.

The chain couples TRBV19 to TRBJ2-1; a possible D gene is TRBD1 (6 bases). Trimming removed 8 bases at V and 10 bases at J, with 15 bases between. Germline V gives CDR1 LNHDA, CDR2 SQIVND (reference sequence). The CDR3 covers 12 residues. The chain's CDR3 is CASYRVGGEQFF. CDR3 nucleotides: TGTGCCAGTTACAGGGTAGGCGGAGAGCAGTTCTTC.

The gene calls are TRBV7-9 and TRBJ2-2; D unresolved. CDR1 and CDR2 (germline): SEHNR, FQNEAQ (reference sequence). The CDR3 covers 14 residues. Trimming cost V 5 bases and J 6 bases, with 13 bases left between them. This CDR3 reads CASSRNSPAGELFF. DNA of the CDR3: TGTGCCAGCAGCCGGAACAGCCCGGCCGGGGAGCTGTTTTTT. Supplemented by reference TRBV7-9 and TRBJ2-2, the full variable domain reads DTGVSQNPRHKITKRGQNVTFRCDPISEHNRLYWYRQTLGQGPEFLTYFQNEAQLEKSRLLSDRFSAERPKGSFSTLEIQRTEQGDSAMYLCASSRNSPAGELFFGEGSRLTVL.

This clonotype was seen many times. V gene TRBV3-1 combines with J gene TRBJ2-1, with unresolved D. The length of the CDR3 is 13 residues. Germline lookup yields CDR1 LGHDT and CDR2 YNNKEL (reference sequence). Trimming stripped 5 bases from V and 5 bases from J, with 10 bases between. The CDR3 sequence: CASSSSANNEQFF. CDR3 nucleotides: TGTGCCAGCAGCTCCTCAGCAAACAATGAGCAGTTCTTC.

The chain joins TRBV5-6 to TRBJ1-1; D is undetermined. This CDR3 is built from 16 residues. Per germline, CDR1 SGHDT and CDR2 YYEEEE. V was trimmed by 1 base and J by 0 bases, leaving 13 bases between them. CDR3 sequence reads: CASSLSQSTLNTEAFF. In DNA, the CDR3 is TGTGCCAGCAGCTTGTCCCAATCCACTCTGAACACTGAAGCTTTCTTT.

CDR3 sequence: CASSLAARKETQYF. The CDR3 DNA reads TGTGCCAGCAGCTTAGCGGCTAGGAAAGAGACCCAGTACTTC. The chain carries TRBV7-2 and TRBJ2-5; D call uncertain. This CDR3 comprises 14 residues. Germline loops: CDR1 SGHTA, CDR2 FQGNSA. V shed 0 bases and J shed 3 bases, with 8 bases lying between them.

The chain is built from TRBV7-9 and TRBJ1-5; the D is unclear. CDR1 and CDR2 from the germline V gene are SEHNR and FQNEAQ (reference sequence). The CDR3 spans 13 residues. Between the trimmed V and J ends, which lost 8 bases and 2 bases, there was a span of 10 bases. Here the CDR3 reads CASSGEGNQPQHF. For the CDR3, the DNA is TGTGCCAGCTCGGGCGAGGGCAATCAGCCCCAGCATTTT.

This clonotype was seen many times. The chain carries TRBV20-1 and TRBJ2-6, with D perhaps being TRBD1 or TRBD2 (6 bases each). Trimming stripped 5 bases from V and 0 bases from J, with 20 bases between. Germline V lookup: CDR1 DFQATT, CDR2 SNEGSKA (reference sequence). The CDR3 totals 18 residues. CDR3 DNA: TGCAGTGCTCCAACCGGGGGCAGGGCATTCTCTGGGGCCAACGTCCTGACTTTC. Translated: CSAPTGGRAFSGANVLTF.

The CDR3 loop is CASSLRDPTSPYNEQFF. The CDR3 nucleotides are TGTGCCAGCAGTCTACGCGACCCGACTAGCCCATACAATGAGCAGTTCTTC. This chain joins TRBV6-5 and TRBJ2-1; the match to TRBD2 covers 7 bases. The CDR3 covers 17 residues. Per the germline V gene, CDR1 is MNHEY and CDR2 is SVGAGI. V lost 5 bases, J lost 4 bases, and 14 bases stayed unmatched.

Here the CDR3 reads CSARTGDRATYEQYF. The CDR3 DNA follows: TGCAGTGCTAGAACCGGGGACAGGGCCACCTACGAGCAGTACTTC. The genes are TRBV20-1 and TRBJ2-7; 9 nucleotides match TRBD1. CDR3 size: 15 residues. The junction had 7 bases not matched to a gene; V was cut back by 2 bases and J by 2 bases. Germline V gives CDR1 DFQATT, CDR2 SNEGSKA (reference sequence).

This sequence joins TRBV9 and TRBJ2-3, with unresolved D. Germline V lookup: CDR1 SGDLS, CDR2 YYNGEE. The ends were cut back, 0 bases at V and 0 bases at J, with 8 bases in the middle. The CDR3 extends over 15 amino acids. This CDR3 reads CASSVGTSSTDTQYF. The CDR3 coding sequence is TGTGCCAGCAGCGTAGGGACGTCTAGCACAGATACGCAGTATTTT.

The CDR3 here is CATRGTSGGRNEQFF. CDR3 sequence (DNA): TGTGCCACCAGGGGGACTAGCGGGGGGAGAAATGAGCAGTTCTTC. The chain uses TRBV24-1 and TRBJ2-1; TRBD2 matches at 15 bases. This CDR3 contains 15 residues. The J segment lost 7 bases and the V segment lost 7 bases, leaving 4 bases of the junction unmatched. The germline CDR1 and CDR2 sequences are KGHDR and SFDVKD.

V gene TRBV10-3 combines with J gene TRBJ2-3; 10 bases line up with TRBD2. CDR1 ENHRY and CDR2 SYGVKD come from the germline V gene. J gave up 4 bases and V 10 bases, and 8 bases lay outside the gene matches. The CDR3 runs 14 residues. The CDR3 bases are TGTGCCACCCGAAGCGGGGGGGCGGCAGATACGCAGTATTTT. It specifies CATRSGGAADTQYF.

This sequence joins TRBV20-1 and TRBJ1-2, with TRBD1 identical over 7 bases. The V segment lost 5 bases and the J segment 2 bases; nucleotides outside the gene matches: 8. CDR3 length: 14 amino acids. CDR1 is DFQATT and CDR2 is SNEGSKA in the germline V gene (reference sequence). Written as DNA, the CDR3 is TGCAGTGCTGCCCCTATGACAGGGAACTATGGCTACACCTTC. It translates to CSAAPMTGNYGYTF.

This CDR3 is CASSWDRGLVNEKLFF. CDR3 nucleotide sequence: TGTGCCAGCAGTTGGGACAGGGGGCTTGTCAATGAAAAACTGTTTTTT. V gene TRBV6-5 combines with J gene TRBJ1-4, with 12 bases that match TRBD1. CDR3 length equals 16 residues. The V gene end was trimmed by 4 bases and the J gene end by 5 bases; junction bases not matched to a gene: 5. Germline CDR1 and CDR2: MNHEY and SVGAGI.

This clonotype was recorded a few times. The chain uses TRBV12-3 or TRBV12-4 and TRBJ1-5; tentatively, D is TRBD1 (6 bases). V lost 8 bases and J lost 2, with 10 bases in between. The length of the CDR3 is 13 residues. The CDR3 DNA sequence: TGTGCCAGCGTAGGGGGGGGCAATCAGCCCCAGCATTTT. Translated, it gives CASVGGGNQPQHF.

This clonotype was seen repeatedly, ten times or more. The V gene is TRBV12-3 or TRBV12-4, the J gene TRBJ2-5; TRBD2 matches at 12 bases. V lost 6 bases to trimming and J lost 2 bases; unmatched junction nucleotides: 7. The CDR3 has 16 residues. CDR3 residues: CASRKGTSGFQETQYF. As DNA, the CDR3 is TGTGCCAGCAGGAAGGGGACTAGCGGGTTTCAAGAGACCCAGTACTTC.

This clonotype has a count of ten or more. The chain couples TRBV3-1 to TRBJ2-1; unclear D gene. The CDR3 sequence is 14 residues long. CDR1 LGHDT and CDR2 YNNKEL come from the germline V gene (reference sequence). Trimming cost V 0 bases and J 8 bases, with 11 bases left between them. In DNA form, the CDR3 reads TGTGCCAGCAGCCAAGAGTCATTCGTGGATGAGCAGTTCTTC. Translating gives CASSQESFVDEQFF.

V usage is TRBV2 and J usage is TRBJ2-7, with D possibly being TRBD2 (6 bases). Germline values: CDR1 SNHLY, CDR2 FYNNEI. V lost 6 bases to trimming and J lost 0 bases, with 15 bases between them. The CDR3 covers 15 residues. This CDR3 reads CASRLEAGTSYEQYF. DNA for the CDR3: TGTGCCAGCAGACTAGAGGCGGGGACCTCCTACGAGCAGTACTTC.

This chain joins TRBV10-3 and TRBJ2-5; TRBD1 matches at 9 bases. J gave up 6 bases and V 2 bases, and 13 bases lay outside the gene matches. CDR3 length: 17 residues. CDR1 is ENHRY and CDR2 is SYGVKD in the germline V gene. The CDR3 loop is CAISERGQGGVQQTQYF. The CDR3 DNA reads TGTGCCATCAGTGAGAGGGGACAGGGCGGGGTTCAGCAGACCCAGTACTTC.

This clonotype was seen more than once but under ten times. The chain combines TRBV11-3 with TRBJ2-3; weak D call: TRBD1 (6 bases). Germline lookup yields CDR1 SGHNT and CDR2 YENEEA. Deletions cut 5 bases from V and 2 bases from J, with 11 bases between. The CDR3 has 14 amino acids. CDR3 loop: CASSVQGPTDTQYF. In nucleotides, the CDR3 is TGTGCCAGCAGCGTACAGGGACCCACAGATACGCAGTATTTT.

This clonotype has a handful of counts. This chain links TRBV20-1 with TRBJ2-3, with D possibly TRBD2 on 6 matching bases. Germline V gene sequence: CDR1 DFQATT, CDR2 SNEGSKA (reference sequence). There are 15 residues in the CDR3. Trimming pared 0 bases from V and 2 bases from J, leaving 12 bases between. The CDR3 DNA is TGCAGTGCTAGAGATCCAGCGGGCCCCACAGATACGCAGTATTTT. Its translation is CSARDPAGPTDTQYF.

The CDR3: CSVERGMNTEAFF. The CDR3 coding sequence is TGCAGCGTTGAACGGGGAATGAACACTGAAGCTTTCTTT. The chain uses TRBV29-1 and TRBJ1-1; unclear D gene. The CDR3 runs to 13 residues. Trimming took 2 bases from V and 0 from J, leaving 7 bases between them. Germline lookup yields CDR1 SQVTM and CDR2 ANQGSEA.

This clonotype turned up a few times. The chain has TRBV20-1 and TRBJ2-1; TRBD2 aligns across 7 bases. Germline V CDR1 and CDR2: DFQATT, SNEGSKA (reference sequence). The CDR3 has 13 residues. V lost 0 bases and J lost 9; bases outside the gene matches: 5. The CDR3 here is CSARDGLAAEQFF. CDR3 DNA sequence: TGCAGTGCTAGAGACGGGCTAGCGGCTGAGCAGTTCTTC.

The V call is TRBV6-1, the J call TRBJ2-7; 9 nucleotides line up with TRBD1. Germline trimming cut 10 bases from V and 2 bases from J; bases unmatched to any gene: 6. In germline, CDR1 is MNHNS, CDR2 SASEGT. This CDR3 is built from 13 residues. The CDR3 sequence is CATRQGVTYEQYF. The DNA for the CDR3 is TGTGCCACCCGACAGGGGGTTACCTACGAGCAGTACTTC.

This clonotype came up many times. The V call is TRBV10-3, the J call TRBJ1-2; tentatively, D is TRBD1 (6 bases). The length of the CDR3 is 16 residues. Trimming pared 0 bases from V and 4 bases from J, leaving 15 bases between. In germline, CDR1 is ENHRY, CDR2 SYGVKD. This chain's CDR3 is CAISESTGRGTYGYTF. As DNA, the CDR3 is TGTGCCATCAGTGAGTCGACTGGCAGGGGAACCTATGGCTACACCTTC.